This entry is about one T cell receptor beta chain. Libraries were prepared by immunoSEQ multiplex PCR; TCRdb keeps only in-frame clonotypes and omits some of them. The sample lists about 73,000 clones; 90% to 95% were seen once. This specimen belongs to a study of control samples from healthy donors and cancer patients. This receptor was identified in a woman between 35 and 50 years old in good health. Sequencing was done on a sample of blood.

The CDR3 coding sequence is TGTGCCAGCAGCAGAGCCTCCGGGACTAGCAGCTACGAGCAGTACTTC. Its translation is CASSRASGTSSYEQYF. The rearrangement uses TRBV6-2 or TRBV6-3 and TRBJ2-7; 9 nucleotides agree with TRBD2. J was trimmed by 3 bases and V by 6 bases; bases with no gene match: 12. There are 16 residues in the CDR3. From germline, CDR1 is MNHEY and CDR2 SVGEGT.